The 14 T cell receptor beta chains given below trace back to one sample, sequenced in a study of human T cells and chemical hapten exposure. As for time point: patch test 3, about 24 weeks after DPC sensitization. Treatment in this sample: therapeutic diphenylcyclopropenone sensitization with weekly scalp DPC. TCRdb ran MiXCR on the RACE reads and lists one entry per CDR3 protein. The sample consists of some 97,000 distinct CDR3 sequences, around 25% of them appearing once. The starting material was whole blood, obtained in connection with sensitization to the hapten diphenylcyclopropenone (DPC). The receptors come from a man between 35 and 55 years old with alopecia areata. Some clones in this sample may be carry-over from other donors' samples.

The chain recombines TRBV20-1 with TRBJ1-5; 11 nucleotides match TRBD1. The ends lost 6 bases at V and 4 bases at J; junction bases unmatched: 32. Per germline, CDR1 DFQATT and CDR2 SNEGSKA (reference sequence). The CDR3 consists of 23 residues. The CDR3 loop reads CSAFPALPGQGALRGSWNQPQHF. The CDR3 DNA reads as TGCAGTGCCTTTCCTGCCCTCCCCGGACAGGGGGCGCTTCGGGGGTCTTGGAATCAGCCCCAGCATTTT.

The V gene is TRBV12-3 or TRBV12-4, the J gene TRBJ2-1; D is tentatively TRBD1 or TRBD2 (7 bases each). V gave up 5 bases and J gave up 8 bases, with 19 bases separating them. This CDR3 is 15 amino acids long. CDR3 nucleotides: TGTGCCAGCAGTCTCAGGGGGGGTCGGGCATATGAGCAGTTCTTC. Its protein product is CASSLRGGRAYEQFF.

The genes are TRBV25-1 and TRBJ2-7; D remains ambiguous. CDR1 MGHDK and CDR2 SYGVNS come from the germline V gene. The length of the CDR3 is 12 residues. V was cut by 3 bases and J by 4 bases, with 7 bases left in between. CDR3 nucleotides: TGTGCCAGCAGTGAGTTCCCGTACGAGCAGTACTTC. Encoded protein: CASSEFPYEQYF.

This chain uses TRBV2 with TRBJ2-5, with D perhaps given as TRBD1 or TRBD2 (6 bases each). The CDR3 has 14 amino acids. Germline V gene data show CDR1 as SNHLY and CDR2 as FYNNEI. V shed 7 bases and J shed 4 bases, with 16 bases lying between them. This CDR3 is CASKGVGGRETQYF. In DNA, the CDR3 is TGTGCCAGCAAAGGAGTGGGGGGCAGAGAGACCCAGTACTTC.

This clonotype has just a few counts. At one end the junction does not follow the germline gene, possibly because of a read error. The genes are TRBV12-3 or TRBV12-4 and TRBJ2-5, with 7 nucleotides matching TRBD1. This CDR3 has 17 residues. The CDR3 loop is CASNLAVGQGVIETQYF. The DNA of the CDR3 is TGTGCCAGCAATTTAGCCGTGGGGCAGGGGGTCATAGAGACCCAGTACTTC.

The gene calls are TRBV6-6 and TRBJ2-3; D remains ambiguous. The CDR3 totals 16 residues. Germline CDR1 is MNHNY and CDR2 is SVGAGI (reference sequence). V gave up 5 bases and J gave up 2 bases, with 17 bases separating them. CDR3 loop: CASSPLLGLYTDTQYF. The CDR3 bases are TGTGCCAGCAGTCCTCTTCTTGGGCTCTACACAGATACGCAGTATTTT.

This chain uses TRBV4-1 with TRBJ2-7; D may be TRBD2 (5 bases). CDR1 and CDR2 from the germline V gene are MGHRA and YSYEKL. Between the trimmed V and J ends, which lost 1 base and 7 bases, there was a span of 14 bases. The CDR3 loop spans 14 amino acids. CDR3 in DNA: TGCGCCAGCAGCCAAGCGAGACTGCCGGGAGAGCAGTACTTC. Translating gives CASSQARLPGEQYF.

The gene calls are TRBV5-1 and TRBJ2-5; unclear D gene. The CDR3 totals 15 residues. Germline CDR1 is SGHRS and CDR2 is YFSETQ. The V and J ends lost 3 bases and 1 base respectively, with 13 bases between them. CDR3 protein: CASSSPWTGQETQYF. CDR3 in DNA: TGCGCCAGCAGCTCCCCGTGGACGGGCCAAGAGACCCAGTACTTC. Using reference TRBV5-1 and TRBJ2-5 for the parts outside the CDR3, the full variable domain is KAGVTQTPRYLIKTRGQQVTLSCSPISGHRSVSWYQQTPGQGLQFLFEYFSETQRNKGNFPGRFSGRQFSNSRSEMNVSTLELGDSALYLCASSSPWTGQETQYFGPGTRLLVL.

The table lists this clonotype with a few counts. The V call is TRBV20-1, the J call TRBJ1-6; D is uncertain. The CDR3 spans 12 residues. Between the trimmed V and J ends, which lost 2 bases and 13 bases, there was a span of 12 bases. The germline V gene encodes CDR1 DFQATT and CDR2 SNEGSKA (reference sequence). The CDR3 here is CSARTSVLPLHF. The CDR3 DNA is TGCAGTGCTAGAACATCAGTTCTTCCCCTCCACTTT.

The CDR3 bases are TGTGCCAGCAGCCAACAAGCAGGGGTCGGTGGAGGCTACACCTTC. Protein sequence: CASSQQAGVGGGYTF. The gene calls are TRBV7-2 and TRBJ1-2, with D maybe TRBD1 (6 bases). Trimming stripped 5 bases from V and 8 bases from J, with 21 bases between. CDR3 length: 15 residues. CDR1 is SGHTA and CDR2 is FQGNSA in the germline V gene.

This clonotype has just a few counts. The chain recombines TRBV20-1 with TRBJ2-5, with 9 bases identical to TRBD2. The CDR3 covers 17 residues. V lost 3 bases and J lost 4; bases outside the gene matches: 15. CDR1 and CDR2 from the germline V gene are DFQATT and SNEGSKA (reference sequence). The CDR3 reads CSARIGSGRLAGETQYF. CDR3 DNA sequence: TGCAGTGCTAGGATTGGTAGCGGGAGATTAGCGGGAGAGACCCAGTACTTC.

The chain has TRBV10-3 and TRBJ2-3; 7 bases are a match to TRBD2. CDR1 is ENHRY, CDR2 SYGVKD, per germline. This CDR3 is 13 amino acids long. The V gene end was trimmed by 8 bases and the J gene end by 4 bases; junction bases not matched to a gene: 6. The CDR3: CAIRGGLADTQYF. In DNA form, the CDR3 reads TGTGCCATCCGCGGGGGTCTCGCAGATACGCAGTATTTT.

The chain is built from TRBV6-5 and TRBJ2-3; D unresolved. Germline CDR1 reads MNHEY; CDR2 reads SVGAGI. The CDR3 consists of 18 residues. V dropped 4 bases and J dropped 0 bases, with 20 bases sitting between them. The CDR3 reads CASSLDPGSSTSTDTQYF. CDR3 in DNA: TGTGCCAGCAGTTTAGACCCCGGGTCATCAACTAGCACAGATACGCAGTATTTT.

CDR3 region: CASSRSGTGGEKLFF. In DNA form, the CDR3 reads TGTGCCAGCAGCCGGTCCGGGACAGGGGGCGAAAAACTGTTTTTT. The V call is TRBV12-3 or TRBV12-4, the J call TRBJ1-4; 12 nucleotides align to TRBD1. The CDR3 totals 15 residues. Trimming took 6 bases from V and 8 from J; bases not matched to a gene: 7.